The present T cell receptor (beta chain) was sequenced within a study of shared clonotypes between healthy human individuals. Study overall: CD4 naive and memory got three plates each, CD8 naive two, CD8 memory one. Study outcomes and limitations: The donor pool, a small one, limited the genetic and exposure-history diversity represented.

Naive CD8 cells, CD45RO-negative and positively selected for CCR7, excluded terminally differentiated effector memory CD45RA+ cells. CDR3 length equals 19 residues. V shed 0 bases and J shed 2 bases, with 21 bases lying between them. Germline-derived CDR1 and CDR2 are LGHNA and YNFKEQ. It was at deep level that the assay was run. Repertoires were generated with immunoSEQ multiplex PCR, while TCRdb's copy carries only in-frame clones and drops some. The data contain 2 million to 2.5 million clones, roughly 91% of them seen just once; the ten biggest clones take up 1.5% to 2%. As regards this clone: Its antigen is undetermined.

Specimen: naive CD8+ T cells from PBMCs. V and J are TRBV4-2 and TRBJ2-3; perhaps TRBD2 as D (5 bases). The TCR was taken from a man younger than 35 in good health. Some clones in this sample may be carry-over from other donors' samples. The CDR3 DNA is TGTGCCAGCAGCCAAGATGCGGTTTACGGCGAGGGCCCCACAGATACGCAGTATTTT. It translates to CASSQDAVYGEGPTDTQYF.